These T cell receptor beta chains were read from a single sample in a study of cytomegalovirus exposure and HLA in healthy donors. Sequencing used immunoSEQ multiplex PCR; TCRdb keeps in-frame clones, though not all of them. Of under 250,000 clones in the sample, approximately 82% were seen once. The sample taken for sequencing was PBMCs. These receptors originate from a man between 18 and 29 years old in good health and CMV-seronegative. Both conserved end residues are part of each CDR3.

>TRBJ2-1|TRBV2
CASSMWTGGHEQFF
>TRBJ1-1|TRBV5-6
CASSLDVEGLNTEAFF
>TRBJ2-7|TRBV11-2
CASSLEGHATPYEQYF
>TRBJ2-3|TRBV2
CASSGLVVGDTQYF
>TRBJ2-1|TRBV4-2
CASSLTGGGSSYNEQFF
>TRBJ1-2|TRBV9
CASSAGGFFGYTF
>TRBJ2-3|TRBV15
CATSRGLAGLTDTQYF
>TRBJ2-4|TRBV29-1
CSVVASGKNIQYF
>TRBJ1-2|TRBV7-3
CASSLRTDSYGYTF
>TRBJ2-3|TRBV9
CASSERTGGVTDTQYF
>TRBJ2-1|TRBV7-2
CASSSHPSGGRLTNNEQFF
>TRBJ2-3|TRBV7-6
CASSLGQSTDTQYF
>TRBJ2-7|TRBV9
CASSVITGAEQYF
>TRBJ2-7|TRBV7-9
CASSHSRSGEQYF
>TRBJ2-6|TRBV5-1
CASSLGAVLSGANVLTF
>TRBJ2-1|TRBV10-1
CASSDSGAYNEQFF
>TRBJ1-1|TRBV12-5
CASGSGTGGGTEAFF
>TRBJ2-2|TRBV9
CASSVFDRGYTGELFF
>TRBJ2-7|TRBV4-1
CASSQASGRPTYEQYF
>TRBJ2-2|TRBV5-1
CASSLAERQAYTGELFF
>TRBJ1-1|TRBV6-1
CASSPQGVTTEAFF
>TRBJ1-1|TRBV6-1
CASSPQSRAGGAFF
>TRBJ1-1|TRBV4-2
CASSQSADRGAEAFF
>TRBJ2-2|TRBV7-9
CASSSRGRGTGELFF
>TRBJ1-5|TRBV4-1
CASSPGGGINQPQHF
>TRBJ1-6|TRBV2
CASSAWANSPLHF
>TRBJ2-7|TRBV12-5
CASGFPNSGQKYEQYF
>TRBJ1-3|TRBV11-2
CASSLRGTGNTIYF
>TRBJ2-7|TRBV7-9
CSSSLGAGGPREQYF
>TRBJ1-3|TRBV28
CASSFGTGVGNTIYF
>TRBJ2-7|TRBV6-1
CASSEGLAGSYEQYF
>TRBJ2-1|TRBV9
CASSHGNSVYNEQFF
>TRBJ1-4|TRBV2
CASRTGQGNEKLFF
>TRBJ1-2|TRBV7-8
CASSLTTINYGYTF
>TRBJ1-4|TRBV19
CASSLGQVFNEKLFF
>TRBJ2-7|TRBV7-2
CASSSTSGPYEQYF
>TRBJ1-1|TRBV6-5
CASSYSRRGEAFF
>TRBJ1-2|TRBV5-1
CASSSSGTGLRGGYTF
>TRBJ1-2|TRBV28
CASSLGVVMIPGGTF
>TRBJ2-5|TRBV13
CASSLSRGQETQYF
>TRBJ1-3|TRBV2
CASSARYTTGNTIYF